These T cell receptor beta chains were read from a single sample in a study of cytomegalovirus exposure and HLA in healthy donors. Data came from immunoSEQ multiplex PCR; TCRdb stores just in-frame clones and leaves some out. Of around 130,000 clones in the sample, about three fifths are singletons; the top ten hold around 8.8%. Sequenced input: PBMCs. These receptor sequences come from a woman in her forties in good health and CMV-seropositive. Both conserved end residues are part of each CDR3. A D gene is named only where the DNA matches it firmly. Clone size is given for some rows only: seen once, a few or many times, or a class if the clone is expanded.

TGTGCCAGCTCACCAGGGTCTAGCGGGGGTACAGGTGAGCAGTTCTTC,CASSPGSSGGTGEQFF,-,TRBV18,TRBJ2-1,TRBD2
TGTGCCAGCTCCGTAGCGGGAGAGAGCTCCTACGAGCAGTACTTC,CASSVAGESSYEQYF,-,TRBV6-1,TRBJ2-7,TRBD2
TGTGCCAGCAGCGGAGGCTATAGCAATCAGCCCCAGCATTTT,CASSGGYSNQPQHF,-,TRBV9,TRBJ1-5,-
TGTGCCAGCTCACCAGGGCGAGGGTATAGCAATCAGCCCCAGCATTTT,CASSPGRGYSNQPQHF,-,TRBV18,TRBJ1-5,-
TGTTCCAGCTGGGGACAGATGTACAATGAGCAGTTCTTC,CSSWGQMYNEQFF,-,TRBV7-9,TRBJ2-1,TRBD1
TGCGCCAGCAGTGAGGCAGACAGCCCCTACGAGCAGTACTTC,CASSEADSPYEQYF,-,TRBV10-1,TRBJ2-7,-
TGCAGCGTAAGACAGGGTAGAAGCGGGGAGCTGTTTTTT,CSVRQGRSGELFF,-,TRBV29-1,TRBJ2-2,TRBD1
TGTGCCAGCAGCCGGGCGGGGGGGCCTAACGAGCAGTACTTC,CASSRAGGPNEQYF,-,TRBV4-2,TRBJ2-7,TRBD2
TGCGCCAGCAGCTTCGAGGGGGTGAGGCAAAAACTGTTTTTT,CASSFEGVRQKLFF,few,TRBV5-1,TRBJ1-4,-
TGTGCCAGCTCACAATCCGGGACAGGGCCCATGAACACTGAAGCTTTCTTT,CASSQSGTGPMNTEAFF,once,TRBV18,TRBJ1-1,TRBD1
TGCGCCAGCAGCGATATAGCGGGAGGGACCGGGGAGCTGTTTTTT,CASSDIAGGTGELFF,-,TRBV4-1,TRBJ2-2,TRBD2
TGTGCCAGCAGCCAAGAATTAATGACAGGGGGCGATGGCTACACCTTC,CASSQELMTGGDGYTF,-,TRBV4-2,TRBJ1-2,TRBD1